The 21 T cell receptor beta chains given below trace back to one sample, sequenced in a study of cytomegalovirus exposure and HLA in healthy donors. Clones were sequenced by immunoSEQ multiplex PCR, and TCRdb holds only the in-frame ones, with some missing. In the table there are around 150,000 clones, 85% to 90% of which are singletons. Sequenced: PBMCs. These receptors came from a woman between 18 and 29 years old in good health and CMV-seropositive.

The chain couples TRBV4-1 to TRBJ1-1; perhaps TRBD1 as D (5 bases). The germline CDR1 and CDR2 sequences are MGHRA and YSYEKL. This CDR3 has 14 amino acids. The ends were cut back, 2 bases at V and 5 bases at J, with 12 bases in the middle. This chain's CDR3 is CASSQKGEGTEAFF. DNA of the CDR3: TGCGCCAGCAGCCAAAAAGGGGAGGGGACTGAAGCTTTCTTT.

In its sample, this clone was seen a few times. V gene TRBV27 combines with J gene TRBJ1-1; D is undetermined. Looked up from germline, CDR1 is MNHEY and CDR2 is SMNVEV (reference sequence). V lost 4 bases and J lost 3, with 6 bases in between. The CDR3 spans 12 residues. Here the CDR3 DNA reads TGTGCCAGCAGTTCCGGGGACACTGAAGCTTTCTTT. It is translated as CASSSGDTEAFF.

The chain has TRBV29-1 and TRBJ1-4; D not resolved. The V gene's germline CDR1 is SQVTM and CDR2 ANQGSEA. V was clipped by 7 bases and J by 8 bases, with 11 bases between them. The CDR3 totals 11 residues. The CDR3 nucleotides are TGCAGCGCGGTTTCACGCGAAAAACTGTTTTTT. This encodes CSAVSREKLFF.

The chain links TRBV2 to TRBJ2-3; D call uncertain. V lost 8 bases and J 0 bases, leaving 9 bases between the germline ends. This CDR3 is 13 amino acids long. Germline V gene data show CDR1 as SNHLY and CDR2 as FYNNEI. CDR3 loop: CASAATSTDTQYF. The CDR3 nucleotides read TGTGCCAGCGCAGCGACTAGCACAGATACGCAGTATTTT.

The rearrangement joins TRBV11-3 to TRBJ1-1; D unclear. The CDR3 sequence is 14 residues long. Per germline, CDR1 SGHNT and CDR2 YENEEA. V was shortened by 5 bases and J by 0 bases, with 10 bases between the two germline ends. CDR3 DNA: TGTGCCAGCAGCCTCTATCTTTTGAACACTGAAGCTTTCTTT. It translates to CASSLYLLNTEAFF.

The chain has TRBV6-6 and TRBJ1-4; possibly TRBD1 for D (6 bases). This CDR3 has 15 residues. The germline gives CDR1 MNHNY, CDR2 SVGAGI (reference sequence). Trimming cost V 5 bases and J 3 bases, with 13 bases left between them. DNA of the CDR3: TGTGCCAGCAGTACAGGGTTGGCGTCTAATGAAAAACTGTTTTTT. It encodes CASSTGLASNEKLFF.

The chain has TRBV6-5 and TRBJ1-1, with unresolved D. V was trimmed by 2 bases and J by 4 bases, leaving 8 bases between them. Germline CDR1 is MNHEY and CDR2 is SVGAGI. The CDR3 has 13 residues. For the CDR3, the DNA is TGTGCCAGCAGTTACGGTCGCGGCACTGAAGCTTTCTTT. This codes for CASSYGRGTEAFF.

The chain recombines TRBV28 with TRBJ2-6; D is ambiguous. There are 15 residues in the CDR3. CDR1 and CDR2 from the germline V gene are MDHEN and SYDVKM. Trimming stripped 7 bases from V and 4 bases from J, with 14 bases between. The CDR3 region has the DNA TGTGCCAGCACCGCCGCCGGTCCCGGGGCCAACGTCCTGACTTTC. Amino acids: CASTAAGPGANVLTF.

As for this clone: This same CDR3 is encoded by further DNA sequences in the sample. The rearrangement uses TRBV29-1 and TRBJ2-5; 10 bases map to TRBD2. CDR1 and CDR2 from the germline V gene are SQVTM and ANQGSEA. The length of the CDR3 is 15 residues. V dropped 3 bases and J dropped 1; count of bases not matched to a gene: 5. CDR3 sequence: CSVDGLAGVQETQYF. Written as DNA, the CDR3 is TGCAGCGTTGACGGGCTAGCGGGAGTCCAAGAGACCCAGTACTTC.

Only a few counts were recorded for this clone. The chain is built from TRBV5-1 and TRBJ2-7, with 13 bases that match TRBD2. CDR3 length: 15 residues. CDR1 and CDR2 (germline): SGHRS, YFSETQ. J lost 0 bases, V lost 5 bases, and 2 bases had no gene match. Here the CDR3 reads CASSRTSGSSYEQYF. CDR3 coding DNA: TGCGCCAGCAGTCGGACTAGCGGGAGCTCCTACGAGCAGTACTTC.

This CDR3 is CASSPGIEQYF. The CDR3 nucleotides read TGTGCCAGCAGCCCGGGGATCGAGCAGTACTTC. This chain connects TRBV14 to TRBJ2-7, with D perhaps TRBD2 (5 bases). Trimming stripped 4 bases from V and 6 bases from J, with 7 bases between. The CDR3 loop spans 11 amino acids. The germline CDR1 and CDR2 sequences are SGHDN and FVKESK.

The rearrangement joins TRBV7-3 to TRBJ2-5; the match to TRBD1 covers 7 bases. The CDR3 spans 14 residues. V lost 5 bases, J lost 5 bases, and 8 bases stayed unmatched. Germline V gene lookup returns CDR1 SGHTA and CDR2 FQGTGA. In DNA, the CDR3 is TGTGCCAGCAGCCCCCTCGGGACAGTGGAGACCCAGTACTTC. Translating it yields CASSPLGTVETQYF.

The gene calls are TRBV5-6 and TRBJ1-2; TRBD1 matches 11 bases. Trimming took 3 bases from V and 4 from J; bases not matched to a gene: 11. The germline V gene encodes CDR1 SGHDT and CDR2 YYEEEE. The CDR3 has 17 amino acids. The CDR3 sequence: CASSSLKGTGGTYGYTF. The CDR3 nucleotides are TGTGCCAGCAGCTCTCTCAAGGGGACAGGGGGGACCTATGGCTACACCTTC.

This clone occurred once. The chain uses TRBV11-3 and TRBJ2-1; a weak D match, TRBD2 (6 bases). V lost 5 bases, J lost 7 bases, and 21 bases lay in between. CDR3 length: 16 amino acids. The V gene's germline CDR1 is SGHNT and CDR2 YENEEA. DNA of the CDR3: TGTGCCAGCAGCCACCTTAGGTCGTTCGCGGGGAATGAGCAGTTCTTC. Its protein is CASSHLRSFAGNEQFF.

The chain combines TRBV28 with TRBJ2-3; 8 nucleotides line up with TRBD1. Looked up from germline, CDR1 is MDHEN and CDR2 is SYDVKM. V was pared by 7 bases and J by 1 base, with 16 bases of the junction left unmatched. The CDR3 contains 18 residues. The CDR3 spells CASNLNRGAPAGTDTQYF. CDR3 sequence (DNA): TGTGCCAGCAATTTGAACAGGGGGGCCCCAGCGGGCACAGATACGCAGTATTTT.

The chain is built from TRBV28 and TRBJ2-1; D uncertain. This CDR3 region has 14 residues. Trimming stripped 5 bases from V and 3 bases from J, with 11 bases between. CDR1 MDHEN and CDR2 SYDVKM come from the germline V gene. The CDR3 DNA reads TGTGCCAGCAGTAGCGATCCCCTCTACAATGAGCAGTTCTTC. Encoded protein: CASSSDPLYNEQFF.

The CDR3 DNA is TGTGCCAGTAGTATGGGACAGGGGGCTATTCAGCCCCAGCATTTT. The encoded protein is CASSMGQGAIQPQHF. The rearrangement links TRBV19 to TRBJ1-5, with 12 bases that match TRBD1. Germline values: CDR1 LNHDA, CDR2 SQIVND (reference sequence). Losses at the gene ends were 3 bases for V and 6 bases for J; bases not matched to a gene: 3. The CDR3 is 15 residues long.

The chain joins TRBV7-9 to TRBJ2-1; possibly TRBD2 for D (5 bases). The CDR3 contains 14 residues. Germline lookup yields CDR1 SEHNR and CDR2 FQNEAQ (reference sequence). V was clipped by 5 bases and J by 5 bases, with 13 bases between them. The CDR3 region has the DNA TGTGCCAGCAGCCCATTGCGGGCTCACAATGAGCAGTTCTTC. Translation gives CASSPLRAHNEQFF.

The chain recombines TRBV28 with TRBJ1-4; D gene unclear. V gave up 3 bases and J gave up 6 bases, with 14 bases separating them. The CDR3 length is 15 residues. Per germline, CDR1 MDHEN and CDR2 SYDVKM. The CDR3 DNA follows: TGTGCCAGCAGTTTCCCTACCGGGGTAGATGAAAAACTGTTTTTT. Translation gives CASSFPTGVDEKLFF.

V usage is TRBV2 and J usage is TRBJ1-4; D is perhaps TRBD1 (6 bases). In germline, CDR1 is SNHLY, CDR2 FYNNEI. The V end was cut by 10 bases, the J end by 2 bases, with 11 bases between. The CDR3 contains 13 residues. The CDR3: CATKTGTNEKLFF. CDR3 nucleotides: TGTGCCACCAAGACAGGTACTAATGAAAAACTGTTTTTT.

The V gene is TRBV30, the J gene TRBJ2-6, with 7 bases identical to TRBD1. Germline CDR1 reads GTSNPN; CDR2 reads SVGIG (reference sequence). The CDR3 has 12 residues. Germline trimming cut 5 bases from V and 7 bases from J; bases unmatched to any gene: 2. CDR3 DNA: TGTGCCTGGGACAGGGTTGCCAACGTCCTGACTTTC. It encodes CAWDRVANVLTF.